These T cell receptor beta chains were read from a single sample in a study of PD-L1 blockade in urothelial cancer. Produced via immunoSEQ multiplex PCR; TCRdb's table is partial and in-frame only. The repertoire holds about 85,000 clones, with about 83% as singletons. The source was PBMCs, collected around atezolizumab (anti-PD-L1) treatment. These receptors were obtained from a man in his fifties or sixties with urothelial cancer. Each CDR3 is given without its conserved first and last residue. Each record gives: V gene, J gene, CDR3 length, CDR3 protein.

TRBV5-1	TRBJ1-3	15	ASSLGVAAISGNTIY
TRBV19	TRBJ1-5	13	ASSEASMRGQPQH
TRBV28	TRBJ1-5	14	ASSLSGTLSNQPQH
TRBV5-4	TRBJ2-6	16	ASSFTGGTQSGANVLT
TRBV9	TRBJ1-1	13	ASSGEPTGTTEAF
TRBV30	TRBJ2-7	16	AWSVQGSTGGLNYEQY
TRBV7-3	TRBJ1-5	11	ASSADRDQPQH
TRBV30	TRBJ2-7	9	AWGLGNEQY
TRBV7-6	TRBJ2-7	12	ASSFTSGDYEQY
TRBV2	TRBJ2-3	13	ASRGMRGITDTQY
TRBV28	TRBJ1-5	12	ASRTSYSNQPQH
TRBV19	TRBJ1-4	13	ASSIDPRYNEKLF
TRBV9	TRBJ1-3	13	ASSVEQSSGNTIY
TRBV6-6	TRBJ1-3	13	ASIPGQGVGNTIY
TRBV7-2	TRBJ1-1	13	ASSIQGGAITEAF
TRBV7-9	TRBJ1-1	12	ASSHSPMNTEAF
TRBV6-6	TRBJ2-5	10	ASSWPLETQY
TRBV11-2	TRBJ2-7	15	ASSFELGQGDSYEQY
TRBV6-5	TRBJ1-5	13	ASSERSDSNQPQH
TRBV5-3	TRBJ1-5	11	ARSPTGNQPQH
TRBV28	TRBJ2-2	13	ASSLGQENTGELF
TRBV15	TRBJ2-7	13	ATSPDRKLSYEQY
TRBV5-5	TRBJ2-3	14	ASSLALAGGTDTQY
TRBV15	TRBJ1-2	14	ATSRPLERQTYGYT
TRBV19	TRBJ2-7	13	ASSIGGRTTYEQY
TRBV9	TRBJ1-1	12	ASSVGGYNTEAF
TRBV18	TRBJ2-7	15	ASSPPHGSTRIYEQY
TRBV2	TRBJ1-2	12	ASTRQGGIYGYT
TRBV27	TRBJ2-4	15	ASTPTAGGLAKNIQY
TRBV7-8	TRBJ2-3	9	ASSQEDTQY
TRBV5-1	TRBJ2-1	12	ASSLAWPYNEQF
TRBV5-1	TRBJ2-7	14	ASSRGTGGISYEQY
TRBV28	TRBJ2-1	10	ASRATGNEQF
TRBV27	TRBJ2-3	14	ASTPAEGLDTDTQY
TRBV18	TRBJ2-7	13	ASSEGQGAVNEQY
TRBV9	TRBJ2-7	13	ASSLRTGGPYEQY
TRBV5-1	TRBJ1-2	11	ASSLAGLYGYT
TRBV6-5	TRBJ1-2	10	ASSTGRDGYT
TRBV7-8	TRBJ1-2	13	ASSPPTGANYGYT
TRBV5-5	TRBJ2-6	13	ASSLAGIGANVLT
TRBV4-1	TRBJ1-1	17	ASSQDARTVRKMNTEAF
TRBV28	TRBJ1-2	12	ASRRQGSNYGYT
TRBV7-2	TRBJ1-1	11	ASSLRQVTEAF
TRBV19	TRBJ2-1	10	ASSDFPGGAF
TRBV11-1	TRBJ2-1	10	ASSWDRPEQF